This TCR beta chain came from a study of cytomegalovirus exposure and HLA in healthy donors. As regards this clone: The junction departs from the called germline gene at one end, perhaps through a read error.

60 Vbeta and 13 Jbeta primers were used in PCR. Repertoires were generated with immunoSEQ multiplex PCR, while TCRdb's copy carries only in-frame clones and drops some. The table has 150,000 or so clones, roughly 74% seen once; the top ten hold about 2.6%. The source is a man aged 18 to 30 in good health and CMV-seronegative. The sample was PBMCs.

CDR3 sequence reads: CASSLRFGATGTGANGLTF. The CDR3 bases are TGTGCCAGCAGTTTACGGTTTGGGGCTACCGGCACTGGGGCCAACGGCCTGACTTTC. V usage is TRBV27 and J usage is TRBJ2-6, with a possible D match to TRBD1 (5 bases). CDR1 is MNHEY, CDR2 SMNVEV, per germline (reference sequence). The length of the CDR3 is 19 residues.